These 32 T cell receptor beta chains originate from one sample sequenced in a study of OX40 agonist ivuxolimab in advanced cancers. Using immunoSEQ multiplex PCR, the repertoire was profiled, and TCRdb retains in-frame clones only, with some absent. The data contain 90,000 to 120,000 clones, approximately 90% of them singletons. Source: CD4+ or CD8+ T cells sorted from blood, taken in a trial of the OX40 agonist ivuxolimab. These receptors were collected from an adult with an advanced solid tumor such as melanoma, head and neck, liver or kidney cancer.

This sequence joins TRBV5-1 and TRBJ2-7, with 9 bases matching TRBD1. This CDR3 spans 15 amino acids. Germline values: CDR1 SGHRS, CDR2 YFSETQ. Germline trimming cut 5 bases from V and 3 bases from J; bases unmatched to any gene: 9. The CDR3 DNA reads TGCGCCAGCAGGCTCGGACAGGGGCGGGTCTACGAGCAGTACTTC. Its translation: CASRLGQGRVYEQYF.

The chain is built from TRBV20-1 and TRBJ2-7; D ambiguous. The CDR3 is made up of 11 amino acids. Deletions cut 4 bases from V and 2 bases from J, with 6 bases between. Germline V gene lookup returns CDR1 DFQATT and CDR2 SNEGSKA (reference sequence). This CDR3 is CSATDAYEQYF. The CDR3 DNA reads TGCAGTGCTACAGATGCCTACGAGCAGTACTTC.

This clone was picked up a small number of times. V is TRBV7-9 and J is TRBJ1-1; D is uncertain. CDR1 is SEHNR and CDR2 is FQNEAQ in the germline V gene (reference sequence). This CDR3 has 14 residues. V lost 1 base, J lost 1 base, and 7 bases lay in between. CDR3 coding DNA: TGTGCCAGCAGCTTAGGGCCGCAGAACACTGAAGCTTTCTTT. This encodes CASSLGPQNTEAFF.

J is TRBJ2-1 and V is TRBV27, with 8 bases lining up with TRBD1. This CDR3 has 14 residues. In germline, CDR1 is MNHEY, CDR2 SMNVEV (reference sequence). Losses at the gene ends were 4 bases for V and 3 bases for J; bases not matched to a gene: 2. The CDR3 DNA is TGTGCCAGCAGTTCAGGACAGGGCTACAATGAGCAGTTCTTC. Encoded protein: CASSSGQGYNEQFF.

The V gene is TRBV14, the J gene TRBJ2-3; 9 bases map to TRBD2. Germline V gene sequence: CDR1 SGHDN, CDR2 FVKESK. V trimming: 0 bases; J trimming: 2 bases; junction bases outside the gene matches: 9. CDR3 size: 18 residues. The CDR3 region has the DNA TGTGCCAGCAGCCAAGATCGATCCGCGGGGGGGTACACAGATACGCAGTATTTT. Encoded protein: CASSQDRSAGGYTDTQYF.

The chain uses TRBV9 and TRBJ2-3, with 15 bases aligning to TRBD2. V trimming: 3 bases; J trimming: 6 bases; junction bases outside the gene matches: 8. The CDR3 totals 17 residues. Germline CDR1 is SGDLS and CDR2 is YYNGEE. DNA of the CDR3: TGTGCCAGCAGCGAAGGGACTAGCGGGGGGTCTTGGGATACGCAGTATTTT. This translates into CASSEGTSGGSWDTQYF.

J is TRBJ2-7 and V is TRBV10-1, with 8 positions matching TRBD1. Germline-derived CDR1 and CDR2 are WNHNN and SYGVQD (reference sequence). The CDR3 covers 14 residues. The V and J ends lost 1 base and 6 bases, in that order; junction bases with no gene match: 5. The CDR3 is CASSELTGEGEQYF. The DNA of the CDR3 is TGCGCCAGCAGTGAGTTGACAGGGGAAGGCGAGCAGTACTTC.

CDR3 amino acids: CASSNIRLAGPMSYEQYF. For the CDR3, the DNA is TGTGCCAGCAGCAATATTAGGCTAGCGGGGCCAATGAGCTACGAGCAGTACTTC. This chain uses TRBV21-1 with TRBJ2-7; TRBD2, the table's D call, lacks a check against the DNA. TRBV21-1 is marked as a pseudogene. CDR3 size: 18 residues.

This clone appeared a few times. The gene calls are TRBV7-2 and TRBJ2-2; D is perhaps TRBD1 (7 bases). CDR1 is SGHTA and CDR2 is FQGNSA in the germline V gene. Trimming cost V 4 bases and J 5 bases, with 14 bases left between them. This CDR3 has 15 residues. CDR3 in DNA: TGTGCCAGCAGCTCCAGGGGGACTCAGACCGGGGAGCTGTTTTTT. Translated: CASSSRGTQTGELFF.

The J gene is TRBJ1-2, the V gene TRBV19; 10 bases line up with TRBD1. The V gene end was trimmed by 5 bases and the J gene end by 0 bases; junction bases not matched to a gene: 9. Germline V gene data show CDR1 as LNHDA and CDR2 as SQIVND (reference sequence). The CDR3 has 17 residues. The CDR3 protein is CASSRRDRGLTNYGYTF. DNA of the CDR3: TGTGCCAGTAGTCGCCGGGACAGGGGCCTCACTAACTATGGCTACACCTTC. Supplemented by reference TRBV19 and TRBJ1-2, the full variable domain reads DGGITQSPKYLFRKEGQNVTLSCEQNLNHDAMYWYRQDPGQGLRLIYYSQIVNDFQKGDIAEGYSVSREKKESFPLTVTSAQKNPTAFYLCASSRRDRGLTNYGYTFGSGTRLTVV.

V and J are TRBV2 and TRBJ1-2, with D perhaps matching TRBD1 (5 bases). From germline, CDR1 is SNHLY and CDR2 FYNNEI. The length of the CDR3 is 13 residues. V was clipped by 6 bases and J by 9 bases, with 17 bases between them. The CDR3 DNA follows: TGTGCCAGCAGCGCCCCCGGGACCCTAAGCTACACCTTC. Its protein is CASSAPGTLSYTF.

This clone has a handful of counts. This chain joins TRBV7-9 and TRBJ2-7; no clear D. V was pared by 2 bases and J by 1 base, with 12 bases between. The CDR3 loop spans 15 amino acids. CDR1 is SEHNR and CDR2 is FQNEAQ in the germline V gene (reference sequence). CDR3 nucleotide sequence: TGTGCCAGCAGCTTATTAGGGCCCTTATCCTACGAGCAGTACTTC. Its translation is CASSLLGPLSYEQYF.

The CDR3 here is CASSPPGTSGYNEQFF. DNA for the CDR3: TGCGCCAGCAGCCCACCCGGGACTAGCGGCTACAATGAGCAGTTCTTC. The chain combines TRBV5-1 with TRBJ2-1, with 11 bases identical to TRBD2. Germline V CDR1 and CDR2: SGHRS, YFSETQ. The CDR3 is 16 amino acids. Losses at the gene ends were 4 bases for V and 3 bases for J; bases not matched to a gene: 6.

V gene TRBV9 combines with J gene TRBJ1-2, with a weak D call TRBD1 (5 bases). Trimming removed 3 bases at V and 1 base at J, with 13 bases between. Germline CDR1 reads SGDLS; CDR2 reads YYNGEE. The CDR3 length is 15 residues. CDR3 DNA sequence: TGTGCCAGCAGCGGGGCACTGGGACTTAACTATGGCTACACCTTC. Residues: CASSGALGLNYGYTF.

V usage is TRBV6-1 and J usage is TRBJ2-7; TRBD2 matches 14 bases. The CDR3 extends over 15 amino acids. Germline assignment: CDR1 MNHNS and CDR2 SASEGT. V dropped 7 bases and J dropped 2; count of bases not matched to a gene: 4. The CDR3 bases are TGTGCCAGCAATCCGACTAGCGGGGGGGCCTACGAGCAGTACTTC. As protein: CASNPTSGGAYEQYF.

The chain employs TRBV13 and TRBJ1-4; D uncertain. CDR1 and CDR2 from the germline V gene are PRHDT and FYEKMQ (reference sequence). Trimming left V 1 base short and J 8 bases short, with 8 bases between. The CDR3 length is 13 residues. In nucleotides, the CDR3 is TGTGCCAGCAGCTTAGTCACCGGCGAAAAACTGTTTTTT. Translation: CASSLVTGEKLFF.

The CDR3 region is CAITQMATSGGDNEQFF. CDR3 DNA: TGTGCCATCACTCAAATGGCGACTAGCGGGGGGGACAATGAGCAGTTCTTC. The chain is built from TRBV10-3 and TRBJ2-1; 14 nucleotides agree with TRBD2. Germline V lookup: CDR1 ENHRY, CDR2 SYGVKD. This CDR3 has 17 amino acids. The V gene end was trimmed by 7 bases and the J gene end by 5 bases; junction bases not matched to a gene: 10.

The rearrangement uses TRBV30 and TRBJ1-3; 7 bases are a match to TRBD1. This CDR3 comprises 13 residues. Trimming removed 0 bases from V and 9 bases from J; junction bases left unmatched: 5. Germline V lookup: CDR1 GTSNPN, CDR2 SVGIG (reference sequence). The CDR3 bases are TGTGCCTGGAGTGTCGGACAGGCGGTCACCATATATTTT. Translating it yields CAWSVGQAVTIYF.

V is TRBV11-2 and J is TRBJ2-3; D uncertain. Trimming cost V 0 bases and J 4 bases, with 5 bases left between them. CDR1 is SGHAT and CDR2 is FQNNGV in the germline V gene. This CDR3 has 13 residues. The CDR3, as DNA: TGTGCCAGCAGCTTAGATCGGTCAGATACGCAGTATTTT. It encodes CASSLDRSDTQYF.

The J gene is TRBJ1-6, the V gene TRBV6-1, with 9 bases fitting TRBD1. CDR1 MNHNS and CDR2 SASEGT come from the germline V gene. With 3 bases clipped from V and 14 bases from J, the junction kept 8 bases outside the gene matches. The CDR3 extends over 14 amino acids. In DNA, the CDR3 is TGTGCCAGCAGTGAGGGGGACAGGGAGGGATCCCTCCACTTT. Its protein is CASSEGDREGSLHF.

The chain combines TRBV18 with TRBJ1-3, with D perhaps TRBD1 (6 bases). V gave up 3 bases and J gave up 0 bases, with 9 bases separating them. CDR1 is KGHSH and CDR2 is LQKENI in the germline V gene. The CDR3 runs to 15 residues. CDR3 loop: CASSPSTGSGNTIYF. The CDR3 DNA reads as TGTGCCAGCTCACCCTCGACAGGCTCTGGAAACACCATATATTTT.

The V and J genes are TRBV19 and TRBJ1-2, with TRBD1 as a possible D gene (5 bases). Germline values: CDR1 LNHDA, CDR2 SQIVND (reference sequence). The V and J ends lost 3 bases and 3 bases respectively, with 11 bases between them. CDR3 length: 14 amino acids. Here the CDR3 reads CASSIGGFDYGYTF. CDR3 nucleotide sequence: TGTGCCAGTAGTATTGGGGGATTCGACTATGGCTACACCTTC.

The chain is built from TRBV6-1 and TRBJ1-1, with TRBD1 as a possible D gene (6 bases). Trimming cost V 5 bases and J 4 bases, with 11 bases left between them. The CDR3 runs to 13 residues. Germline V lookup: CDR1 MNHNS, CDR2 SASEGT. This CDR3 is CASSFTGSTEAFF. The CDR3 nucleotides are TGTGCCAGCAGTTTTACAGGGTCCACTGAAGCTTTCTTT.

The rearrangement links TRBV7-9 to TRBJ2-6, with TRBD2 matching over 7 bases. The ends lost 2 bases at V and 0 bases at J; junction bases unmatched: 4. The CDR3 runs to 17 residues. CDR1 and CDR2 (germline): SEHNR, FQNEAQ (reference sequence). The CDR3 DNA is TGTGCCAGCAGCTTAAGGGGCGGGAGCTCTGGGGCCAACGTCCTGACTTTC. As protein: CASSLRGGSSGANVLTF. The complete variable domain, with remaining parts taken from reference TRBV7-9 and TRBJ2-6, reads DTGVSQNPRHKITKRGQNVTFRCDPISEHNRLYWYRQTLGQGPEFLTYFQNEAQLEKSRLLSDRFSAERPKGSFSTLEIQRTEQGDSAMYLCASSLRGGSSGANVLTFGAGSRLTVL.

This clone was counted a single time. The chain links TRBV10-3 to TRBJ1-5, with D unresolved. The CDR3 contains 15 residues. CDR1 and CDR2 (germline): ENHRY, SYGVKD. The ends were cut back, 5 bases at V and 0 bases at J, with 11 bases in the middle. The CDR3 coding sequence is TGTGCCATCAGTCTTGGTGAGGGTAGCAATCAGCCCCAGCATTTT. It translates to CAISLGEGSNQPQHF.

The rearrangement joins TRBV5-4 to TRBJ2-7; 11 bases are shared with TRBD2. The CDR3 covers 18 residues. CDR1 and CDR2 (germline): SGHNT, YYREEE (reference sequence). Losses at the gene ends were 7 bases for V and 2 bases for J; bases not matched to a gene: 17. This CDR3 reads CASRRGVGLAEPPYEQYF. The CDR3 nucleotides read TGTGCCAGCCGGCGGGGCGTGGGACTAGCGGAGCCCCCCTACGAGCAGTACTTC.

V gene TRBV10-3 combines with J gene TRBJ2-3; no clear D. V was shortened by 0 bases and J by 4 bases, with 8 bases between the two germline ends. Germline V gives CDR1 ENHRY, CDR2 SYGVKD. CDR3 length equals 14 residues. The DNA of the CDR3 is TGTGCCATCAGTGAGTCGATGGGCGCAGATACGCAGTATTTT. The encoded protein is CAISESMGADTQYF.

The V call is TRBV9, the J call TRBJ2-3, with 12 bases that match TRBD2. CDR3 size: 15 residues. The V gene end was trimmed by 4 bases and the J gene end by 7 bases; junction bases not matched to a gene: 7. CDR1 is SGDLS, CDR2 YYNGEE, per germline. CDR3 residues: CASSSWTSGTHTQYF. The CDR3 DNA reads as TGTGCCAGCAGCAGTTGGACTAGCGGGACACATACGCAGTATTTT.

The chain couples TRBV7-9 to TRBJ1-1, with 7 bases lining up with TRBD1. V gave up 1 base and J gave up 4 bases; unmatched junction bases: 6. The germline V gene encodes CDR1 SEHNR and CDR2 FQNEAQ (reference sequence). This CDR3 is built from 15 residues. The CDR3 region is CASSLGTGQTTEAFF. The CDR3 DNA sequence: TGTGCCAGCAGCTTAGGCACGGGACAGACCACTGAAGCTTTCTTT.

This chain links TRBV6-6 with TRBJ2-7; D unresolved. V lost 7 bases and J 3 bases, leaving 10 bases between the germline ends. The CDR3 extends over 12 amino acids. CDR1 and CDR2 from the germline V gene are MNHNY and SVGAGI (reference sequence). The CDR3 DNA is TGTGCCAGCACAGGTTCTATCTACGAGCAGTACTTC. This translates into CASTGSIYEQYF.

The chain recombines TRBV9 with TRBJ2-5; the match to TRBD2 covers 9 bases. The CDR3 length is 16 residues. From germline, CDR1 is SGDLS and CDR2 YYNGEE. J was trimmed by 2 bases and V by 0 bases; bases with no gene match: 5. CDR3: CASSVERLADQETQYF. As DNA, the CDR3 is TGTGCCAGCAGCGTAGAGCGACTAGCGGATCAAGAGACCCAGTACTTC.

The chain links TRBV7-2 to TRBJ1-4; 8 positions match TRBD1. CDR1 SGHTA and CDR2 FQGNSA come from the germline V gene. There are 14 residues in the CDR3. Trimming at V came to 5 bases and at J to 8 bases, leaving 7 bases not matched to a gene. Here the CDR3 reads CASSLRGQSEKLFF. DNA of the CDR3: TGTGCCAGCAGCCTCAGGGGGCAAAGCGAAAAACTGTTTTTT.